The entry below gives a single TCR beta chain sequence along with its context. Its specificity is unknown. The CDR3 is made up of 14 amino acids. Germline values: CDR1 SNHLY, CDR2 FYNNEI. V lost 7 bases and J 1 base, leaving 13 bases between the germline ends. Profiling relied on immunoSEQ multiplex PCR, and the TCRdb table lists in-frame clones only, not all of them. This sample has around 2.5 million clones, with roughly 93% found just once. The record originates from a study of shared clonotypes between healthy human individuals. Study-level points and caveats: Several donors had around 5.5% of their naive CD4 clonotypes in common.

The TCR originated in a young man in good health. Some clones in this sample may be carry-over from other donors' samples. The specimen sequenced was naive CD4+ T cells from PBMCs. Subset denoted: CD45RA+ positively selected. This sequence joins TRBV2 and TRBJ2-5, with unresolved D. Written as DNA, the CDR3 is TGTGCCAGCAACACTTGGTCGGTCCAAGAGACCCAGTACTTC. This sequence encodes CASNTWSVQETQYF. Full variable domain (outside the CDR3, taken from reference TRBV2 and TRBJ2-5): EPEVTQTPSHQVTQMGQEVILRCVPISNHLYFYWYRQILGQKVEFLVSFYNNEISEKSEIFDDQFSVERPDGSNFTLKIRSTKLEDSAMYFCASNTWSVQETQYFGPGTRLLVL.